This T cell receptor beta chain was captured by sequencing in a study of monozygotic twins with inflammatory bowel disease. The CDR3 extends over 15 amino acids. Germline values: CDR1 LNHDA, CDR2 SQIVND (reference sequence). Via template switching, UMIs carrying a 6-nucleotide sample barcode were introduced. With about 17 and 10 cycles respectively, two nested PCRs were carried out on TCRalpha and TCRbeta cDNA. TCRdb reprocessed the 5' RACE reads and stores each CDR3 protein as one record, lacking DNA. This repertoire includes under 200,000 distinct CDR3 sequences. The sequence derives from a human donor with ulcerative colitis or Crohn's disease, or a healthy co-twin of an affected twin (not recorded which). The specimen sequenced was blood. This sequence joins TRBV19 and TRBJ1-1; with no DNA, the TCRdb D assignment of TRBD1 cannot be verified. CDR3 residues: CASSKFLGENTEAFF. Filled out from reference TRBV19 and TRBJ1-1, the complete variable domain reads DGGITQSPKYLFRKEGQNVTLSCEQNLNHDAMYWYRQDPGQGLRLIYYSQIVNDFQKGDIAEGYSVSREKKESFPLTVTSAQKNPTAFYLCASSKFLGENTEAFFGQGTRLTVV.